This record covers a single T cell receptor (beta chain). TCRdb's table, derived via immunoSEQ multiplex PCR, lists solely in-frame clones and lacks some. The sample has 80,000 or so clones, roughly 89% seen once. V was clipped by 1 base and J by 6 bases, with 13 bases between them. CDR3 length: 15 residues. Germline loops: CDR1 KGHSH, CDR2 LQKENI. These data come from a study of control samples from healthy donors and cancer patients. The sequence came from a man in his fifties or sixties in good health. The chain joins TRBV18 to TRBJ2-4; no firm D call. The sequencing input was blood. The CDR3 sequence is CASSPHQGYGNIQYF. The CDR3 bases are TGTGCCAGCTCACCACATCAAGGGTATGGAAACATTCAGTACTTC.